The entry below describes one TCR beta chain. Its antigen remains unknown. This sample stems from a study of T cell responses to AZD1222 COVID-19 vaccine. Study-wide findings and caveats: Just a handful of AZD1222 recipients were seropositive at baseline.

The assay was immunoSEQ multiplex PCR, and TCRdb's table has in-frame clones only and misses some. Seen here are 140,000 to 150,000 clones, approximately 85% observed once, and the top ten hold 3.5% to 5%. The source is an adult in good health. Here the sequenced sample was peripheral blood, taken on day 0 of MenACWY control vaccination.

The DNA for the CDR3 is TGTGCCAGCAGCTTTAGCCGGGGTGACTATGGCTACACCTTC. Its protein is CASSFSRGDYGYTF. This chain uses TRBV11-2 with TRBJ1-2; no reliable D call. The CDR3 has 14 amino acids. Germline CDR1 SGHAT, CDR2 FQNNGV. Between the trimmed V and J ends, which lost 3 bases and 3 bases, there was a span of 11 bases.